This entry is about one TCR beta chain. Its antigen is unknown. The data are from a study of T cell responses to AZD1222 COVID-19 vaccine. Study results and limitations: There were mostly white British donors and more females than males, and clonal diversity was possibly underestimated.

Sequenced by immunoSEQ multiplex PCR; TCRdb stores in-frame clones only, minus some. The sample has some 150,000 clones; 85% to 90% are singletons. The CDR3 covers 12 residues. V lost 8 bases and J lost 4, with 11 bases in between. Germline values: CDR1 LNHDA, CDR2 SQIVND (reference sequence). The sequencing used peripheral blood, collected on day 0 of MenACWY control vaccination. The sequence derives from an adult in good health. This chain uses TRBV19 with TRBJ1-2; D uncertain. The CDR3 reads CASLMPPYGYTF. The CDR3 bases are TGTGCCAGTCTCATGCCCCCCTATGGCTACACCTTC.